This record looks at one T cell receptor (beta chain) sequence and its context. Its specificity is unknown. This specimen comes from a study of CD8+CD57+ T cells in acquired aplastic anemia. Study-wide context: Sorted CD4+ and CD8+ cells yielded DNA averaging about 3.1 ug. Healthy donor CD4+ cell samples had a mean of about 10 million reads. Study-level findings and limits: No significant patient-versus-control difference appeared in CD8+ Simpson's diversity.

V lost 5 bases, J lost 2 bases, and 18 bases lay in between. The CDR3 is 17 residues long. From germline, CDR1 is KGHDR and CDR2 SFDVKD. It was genomic DNA that served as the template for profiling TCR beta VDJ and CDR3. TCRdb called the reads again in MiXCR, with one record for every CDR3 protein. Of some 200,000 distinct CDR3 sequences listed, roughly 57% are singletons. The chain carries TRBV24-1 and TRBJ2-1, with D uncertain. The clonotype comes from a human donor in good health. Sequencing was carried out using sorted CD4+, CD8+, or CD8+CD57+ T cells (not recorded which) from PBMCs. The CDR3 nucleotides are TGTGCCACCAGTGGTATAGCCCCACAATGGACCTACAATGAGCAGTTCTTC. The encoded protein is CATSGIAPQWTYNEQFF.